A single sample gave rise to the 24 T cell receptor beta chains below, sequenced in a study of cytomegalovirus exposure and HLA in healthy donors. Amplification used 60 Vbeta primers and 13 Jbeta primers. Sequencing was performed with immunoSEQ multiplex PCR; in TCRdb, only in-frame clones are kept and a portion is missing. The sample lists about 100,000 clones, about three quarters seen once, with over 3% in the top ten. Sequencing input: PBMCs. The receptors come from a middle-aged man in good health and CMV-seronegative.

The gene calls are TRBV10-2 and TRBJ1-2; 10 bases are shared with TRBD1. This CDR3 is 13 amino acids long. Unmatched junction bases numbered 3, after V lost 6 bases and J lost 5 bases. Germline assignment: CDR1 WSHSY and CDR2 SAAADI. Written as DNA, the CDR3 is TGCGCCAGCAGGGACAGGGGGGGGTATGGCTACACCTTC. The encoded protein is CASRDRGGYGYTF.

This chain connects TRBV10-1 to TRBJ2-3, with D hard to call. V was pared by 6 bases and J by 3 bases, with 13 bases between. The CDR3 has 14 amino acids. Germline V CDR1 and CDR2: WNHNN, SYGVQD (reference sequence). The CDR3 protein is CASRHTERTDTQYF. CDR3 coding DNA: TGCGCCAGCAGACACACAGAGAGAACAGATACGCAGTATTTT.

CDR3 nucleotides: TGTGCCAGCGGTACGGGTCCCCACGAGCAGTACTTC. Translation gives CASGTGPHEQYF. The J gene is TRBJ2-7, the V gene TRBV9; D gene unclear. The CDR3 length is 12 residues. Trimming shortened V by 7 bases and J by 5 bases, and 13 bases separated the two germline ends. The V gene's germline CDR1 is SGDLS and CDR2 YYNGEE.

This clone was found once. V gene TRBV25-1 combines with J gene TRBJ1-2; D is undetermined. This CDR3 spans 12 amino acids. Germline CDR1 reads MGHDK; CDR2 reads SYGVNS. V dropped 3 bases and J dropped 2 bases, with 4 bases sitting between them. The CDR3 DNA sequence: TGTGCCAGCAGTGACAGAAACTATGGCTACACCTTC. Protein product: CASSDRNYGYTF.

This sequence joins TRBV5-8 and TRBJ2-7; maybe TRBD2 (5 bases). CDR3 size: 16 residues. Per germline, CDR1 SGHTS and CDR2 YDEGEE. The V and J ends lost 4 bases and 2 bases respectively, with 19 bases between them. CDR3 DNA: TGTGCCAGCAGCCGGGATCCTAATTTCCGCACCTACGAGCAGTACTTC. It encodes CASSRDPNFRTYEQYF.

The sample holds many counts of this clone. This chain links TRBV2 with TRBJ2-7; D might be TRBD1 (6 bases). Per the germline V gene, CDR1 is SNHLY and CDR2 is FYNNEI. This CDR3 is built from 14 residues. V was trimmed by 6 bases and J by 3 bases, leaving 15 bases between them. The CDR3 DNA reads as TGTGCCAGCAGAATGACAGGACTGATCTACGAGCAGTACTTC. Residues: CASRMTGLIYEQYF.

This chain joins TRBV7-9 and TRBJ2-1; 11 bases are shared with TRBD2. V trimming: 5 bases; J trimming: 7 bases; junction bases outside the gene matches: 7. Germline-derived CDR1 and CDR2 are SEHNR and FQNEAQ (reference sequence). This CDR3 region has 15 residues. Written as DNA, the CDR3 is TGTGCCAGCAGCCCTAGCGGGGGGAAGAGGAATGAGCAGTTCTTC. Amino acid sequence: CASSPSGGKRNEQFF.

J is TRBJ2-5 and V is TRBV5-4; maybe TRBD1 (6 bases). With 0 bases removed from V and 5 bases from J, the gap between germline ends came to 11 bases. The germline gives CDR1 SGHNT, CDR2 YYREEE (reference sequence). This CDR3 is built from 14 residues. The DNA for the CDR3 is TGTGCCAGCAGCTTGGACAGGGTCGGGGAGACCCAGTACTTC. Protein sequence: CASSLDRVGETQYF.

The rearrangement uses TRBV6-5 and TRBJ1-1, with D hard to call. Germline assignment: CDR1 MNHEY and CDR2 SVGAGI. The length of the CDR3 is 16 residues. V shed 0 bases and J shed 1 base, with 12 bases lying between them. CDR3 nucleotides: TGTGCCAGCAGTTACTCTGGAGGGTTCGGGAACACTGAAGCTTTCTTT. Its protein is CASSYSGGFGNTEAFF.

J is TRBJ2-3 and V is TRBV11-2; 7 bases map to TRBD2. The germline V gene encodes CDR1 SGHAT and CDR2 FQNNGV. The CDR3 contains 14 residues. The trim removed 1 base at V and 8 bases at J, leaving 6 bases unmatched. The CDR3 coding sequence is TGTGCCAGCAGCTTAGCTAGCGGAGAGTTTACGCAGTATTTT. It is translated as CASSLASGEFTQYF.

The gene calls are TRBV9 and TRBJ2-7; D possibly corresponds to TRBD1 (5 bases). Trimming pared 3 bases from V and 3 bases from J, leaving 13 bases between. The CDR3 sequence is 14 residues long. Germline values: CDR1 SGDLS, CDR2 YYNGEE. The CDR3 nucleotides read TGTGCCAGCAGCGAAACAGGATTACACTACGAGCAGTACTTC. Its protein product is CASSETGLHYEQYF.

The V call is TRBV7-8, the J call TRBJ2-2, with 11 bases fitting TRBD2. Germline CDR1 reads SGHVS; CDR2 reads FQNEAQ. J gave up 2 bases and V 0 bases, and 5 bases lay outside the gene matches. The CDR3 is 18 amino acids. The CDR3 bases are TGTGCCAGCAGCTTAGCCATAGCGGGGGGGCTTAACACCGGGGAGCTGTTTTTT. Translation: CASSLAIAGGLNTGELFF. The entire variable domain, with the rest obtained from reference TRBV7-8 and TRBJ2-2, is as follows: GAGVSQSPRYKVAKRGQDVALRCDPISGHVSLFWYQQALGQGPEFLTYFQNEAQLDKSGLPSDRFFAERPEGSVSTLKIQRTQQEDSAVYLCASSLAIAGGLNTGELFFGEGSRLTVL.

V and J are TRBV5-1 and TRBJ1-3; 7 bases match TRBD1. CDR3 length equals 16 residues. The trim removed 3 bases at V and 0 bases at J, leaving 6 bases unmatched. The germline CDR1 and CDR2 sequences are SGHRS and YFSETQ. CDR3 protein: CASSSTGIISGNTIYF. DNA for the CDR3: TGCGCCAGCAGCTCGACAGGGATAATCTCTGGAAACACCATATATTTT. The full variable domain, rest sourced from reference TRBV5-1 and TRBJ1-3, is KAGVTQTPRYLIKTRGQQVTLSCSPISGHRSVSWYQQTPGQGLQFLFEYFSETQRNKGNFPGRFSGRQFSNSRSEMNVSTLELGDSALYLCASSSTGIISGNTIYFGEGSWLTVV.

DNA for the CDR3: TGTGCCATCAGTGAATCCAGGGAGGGACTAGCCCCCAATGAGCAGTTCTTC. This gives the protein CAISESREGLAPNEQFF. The chain is built from TRBV10-3 and TRBJ2-1, with 9 nucleotides matching TRBD2. The CDR3 extends over 17 amino acids. With V trimmed by 3 bases and J by 6 bases, 12 bases remained unmatched. Looked up from germline, CDR1 is ENHRY and CDR2 is SYGVKD.

The chain carries TRBV6-5 and TRBJ2-3; D remains unclear. V was pared by 0 bases and J by 2 bases, with 12 bases between. In germline, CDR1 is MNHEY, CDR2 SVGAGI. The CDR3 is 16 residues long. CDR3 sequence (DNA): TGTGCCAGCAGTTACTCGTTTGCCGAACTCACAGATACGCAGTATTTT. Translating it yields CASSYSFAELTDTQYF.

The genes are TRBV5-1 and TRBJ2-5; 11 bases match TRBD2. Germline V gene lookup returns CDR1 SGHRS and CDR2 YFSETQ. CDR3 length: 14 amino acids. Germline trimming cut 4 bases from V and 5 bases from J; bases unmatched to any gene: 4. The CDR3: CASSILAGGETQYF. DNA for the CDR3: TGCGCCAGCAGCATATTAGCGGGAGGGGAGACCCAGTACTTC.

This chain connects TRBV5-1 to TRBJ2-7; D is undetermined. The CDR3 is 11 residues long. Looked up from germline, CDR1 is SGHRS and CDR2 is YFSETQ. The V end was cut by 2 bases, the J end by 3 bases, with 3 bases between. DNA of the CDR3: TGCGCCAGCAGCTTATACTACGAGCAGTACTTC. This gives the protein CASSLYYEQYF.

The chain recombines TRBV7-9 with TRBJ2-3, with D unresolved. The CDR3 length is 15 residues. Germline CDR1 SEHNR, CDR2 FQNEAQ (reference sequence). Trimming cost V 5 bases and J 2 bases, with 14 bases left between them. The CDR3 nucleotides read TGTGCCAGCAGCGGTGGGTCGGAGCACACAGATACGCAGTATTTT. Its translation is CASSGGSEHTDTQYF.

This clone was recorded a few times. This chain links TRBV7-9 with TRBJ1-6, with D unclear. Germline V CDR1 and CDR2: SEHNR, FQNEAQ (reference sequence). This CDR3 is 15 amino acids long. The ends were cut back, 3 bases at V and 4 bases at J, with 10 bases in the middle. This CDR3 reads CASSLGSSYNSPLHF. The CDR3 DNA reads TGTGCCAGCAGCTTGGGCAGTTCATATAATTCACCCCTCCACTTT.

This clone came up once. This chain links TRBV18 with TRBJ2-7, with a weak D call TRBD2 (6 bases). Trimming cost V 6 bases and J 6 bases, with 18 bases left between them. The CDR3 has 14 amino acids. Germline V gene data show CDR1 as KGHSH and CDR2 as LQKENI. In DNA form, the CDR3 reads TGTGCCAGCTCTGTGACTAGGGAGTTCGGCGAGCAGTACTTC. This codes for CASSVTREFGEQYF. The full variable domain, with the rest looked up from reference TRBV18 and TRBJ2-7, is NAGVMQNPRHLVRRRGQEARLRCSPMKGHSHVYWYRQLPEEGLKFMVYLQKENIIDESGMPKERFSAEFPKEGPSILRIQQVVRGDSAAYFCASSVTREFGEQYFGPGTRLTVT.

The table lists this clone with a count of one. This chain connects TRBV28 to TRBJ1-2; D call uncertain. The CDR3 loop spans 13 amino acids. CDR1 MDHEN and CDR2 SYDVKM come from the germline V gene. The ends were cut back, 3 bases at V and 3 bases at J, with 8 bases in the middle. CDR3 bases: TGTGCCAGCAGTTTGAGTGGAGACTATGGCTACACCTTC. It translates to CASSLSGDYGYTF.

The chain carries TRBV7-2 and TRBJ2-7; unclear D gene. Germline CDR1 and CDR2: SGHTA and FQGNSA. Trimming took off 5 bases at V and 2 bases at J, with 13 bases between the two ends. CDR3 size: 14 residues. CDR3 bases: TGTGCCAGCAGCCAGGCTATCGGCCCCTACGAGCAGTACTTC. Translated: CASSQAIGPYEQYF.

This clone was detected once. J is TRBJ2-1 and V is TRBV2; maybe TRBD2 (6 bases). The CDR3 totals 11 residues. Deletions cut 6 bases from V and 8 bases from J, with 8 bases between. Looked up from germline, CDR1 is SNHLY and CDR2 is FYNNEI. The CDR3 region has the DNA TGTGCCAGCAGGGAGGGGTATGAGCAGTTCTTC. It codes for CASREGYEQFF.

The chain joins TRBV4-1 to TRBJ2-1; D gene uncertain. Per the germline V gene, CDR1 is MGHRA and CDR2 is YSYEKL. This CDR3 has 15 residues. V was pared by 4 bases and J by 7 bases, with 17 bases between. CDR3 region: CASSPTISPENEQFF. The CDR3 DNA sequence: TGCGCCAGCAGCCCCACCATAAGTCCCGAGAATGAGCAGTTCTTC.